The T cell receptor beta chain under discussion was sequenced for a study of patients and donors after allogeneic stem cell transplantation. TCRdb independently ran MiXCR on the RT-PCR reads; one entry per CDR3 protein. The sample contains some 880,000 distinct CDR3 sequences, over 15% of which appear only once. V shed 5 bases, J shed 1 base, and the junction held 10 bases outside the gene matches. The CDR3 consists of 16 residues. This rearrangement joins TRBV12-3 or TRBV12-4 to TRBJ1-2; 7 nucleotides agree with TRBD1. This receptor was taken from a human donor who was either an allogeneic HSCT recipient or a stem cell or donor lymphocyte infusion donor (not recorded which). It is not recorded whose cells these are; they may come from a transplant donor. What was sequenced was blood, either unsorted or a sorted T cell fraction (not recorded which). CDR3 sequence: CASSPDRSHLNYGYTF. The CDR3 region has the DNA TGTGCCAGCAGTCCGGACAGGTCCCACCTTAACTATGGCTACACCTTC.